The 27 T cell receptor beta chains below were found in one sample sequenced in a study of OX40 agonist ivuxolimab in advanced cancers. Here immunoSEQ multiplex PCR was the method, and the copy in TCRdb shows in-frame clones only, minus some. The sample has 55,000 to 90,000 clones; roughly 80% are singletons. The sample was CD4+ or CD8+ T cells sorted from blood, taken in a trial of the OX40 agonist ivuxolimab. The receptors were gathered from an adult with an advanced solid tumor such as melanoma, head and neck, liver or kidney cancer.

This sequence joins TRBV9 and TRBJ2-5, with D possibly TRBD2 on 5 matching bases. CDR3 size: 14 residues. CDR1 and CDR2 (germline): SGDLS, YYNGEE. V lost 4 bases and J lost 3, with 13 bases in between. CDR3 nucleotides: TGTGCCAGCAGCAGCCGGACTTCGAAAGAGACCCAGTACTTC. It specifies CASSSRTSKETQYF. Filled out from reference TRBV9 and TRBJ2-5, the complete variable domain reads DSGVTQTPKHLITATGQRVTLRCSPRSGDLSVYWYQQSLDQGLQFLIQYYNGEERAKGNILERFSAQQFPDLHSELNLSSLELGDSALYFCASSSRTSKETQYFGPGTRLLVL.

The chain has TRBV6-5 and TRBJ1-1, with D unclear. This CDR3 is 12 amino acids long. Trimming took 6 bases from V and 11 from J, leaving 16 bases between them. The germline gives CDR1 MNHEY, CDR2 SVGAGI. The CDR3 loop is CASSATWTVAFF. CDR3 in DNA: TGTGCCAGCAGCGCCACATGGACGGTGGCTTTCTTT.

The CDR3 is CASSETESTAYEQYF. As DNA, the CDR3 is TGTGCCAGCAGTGAAACCGAGTCCACGGCTTACGAGCAGTACTTC. The genes are TRBV6-1 and TRBJ2-7; D unclear. V was trimmed by 2 bases and J by 4 bases, leaving 15 bases between them. In germline, CDR1 is MNHNS, CDR2 SASEGT. The CDR3 runs 15 residues.

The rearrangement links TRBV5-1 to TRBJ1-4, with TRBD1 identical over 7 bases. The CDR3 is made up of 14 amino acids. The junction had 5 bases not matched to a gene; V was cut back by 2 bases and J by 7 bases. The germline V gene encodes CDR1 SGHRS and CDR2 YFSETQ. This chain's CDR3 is CASSFGTAGEKLFF. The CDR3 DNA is TGCGCCAGCAGCTTCGGGACAGCGGGTGAAAAACTGTTTTTT.

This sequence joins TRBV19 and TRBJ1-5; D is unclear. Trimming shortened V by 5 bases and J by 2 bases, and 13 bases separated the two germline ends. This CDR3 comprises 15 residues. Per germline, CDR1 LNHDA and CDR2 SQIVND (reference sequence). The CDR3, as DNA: TGTGCCAGTAGTCTGGGTAAAAGGGGCAATCAGCCCCAGCATTTT. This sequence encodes CASSLGKRGNQPQHF. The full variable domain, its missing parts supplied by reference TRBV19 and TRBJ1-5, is DGGITQSPKYLFRKEGQNVTLSCEQNLNHDAMYWYRQDPGQGLRLIYYSQIVNDFQKGDIAEGYSVSREKKESFPLTVTSAQKNPTAFYLCASSLGKRGNQPQHFGDGTRLSIL.

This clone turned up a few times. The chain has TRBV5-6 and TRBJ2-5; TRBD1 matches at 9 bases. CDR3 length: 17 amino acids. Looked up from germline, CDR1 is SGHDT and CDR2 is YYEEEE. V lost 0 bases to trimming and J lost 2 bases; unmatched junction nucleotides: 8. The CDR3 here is CASSLGGLGTGQETQYF. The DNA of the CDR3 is TGTGCCAGCAGCTTGGGGGGCCTCGGGACAGGGCAAGAGACCCAGTACTTC.

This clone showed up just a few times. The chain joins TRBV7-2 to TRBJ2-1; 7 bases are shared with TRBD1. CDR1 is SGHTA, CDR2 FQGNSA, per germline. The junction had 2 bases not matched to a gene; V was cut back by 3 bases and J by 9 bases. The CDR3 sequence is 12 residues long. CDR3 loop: CASSFTGVEQFF. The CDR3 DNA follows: TGTGCCAGCAGCTTCACAGGGGTTGAGCAGTTCTTC.

The CDR3 loop is CASSVASGSKNIQYF. The DNA of the CDR3 is TGTGCCAGCAGCGTAGCTTCCGGTTCCAAAAACATTCAGTACTTC. V and J are TRBV9 and TRBJ2-4; D is uncertain. V was trimmed by 0 bases and J by 2 bases, leaving 9 bases between them. The germline V gene encodes CDR1 SGDLS and CDR2 YYNGEE. The CDR3 covers 15 residues.

For the CDR3, the DNA is TGTGCCAGTAGTATATGGGGAGGACAGGGTGGAACCGGGGAGCTGTTTTTT. This codes for CASSIWGGQGGTGELFF. The J gene is TRBJ2-2, the V gene TRBV19; 8 bases align to TRBD1. The CDR3 is 17 residues long. Unmatched junction bases numbered 10, after V lost 2 bases and J lost 5 bases. Germline-derived CDR1 and CDR2 are LNHDA and SQIVND (reference sequence). Full variable domain (remainder filled in from reference TRBV19 and TRBJ2-2): DGGITQSPKYLFRKEGQNVTLSCEQNLNHDAMYWYRQDPGQGLRLIYYSQIVNDFQKGDIAEGYSVSREKKESFPLTVTSAQKNPTAFYLCASSIWGGQGGTGELFFGEGSRLTVL.

The CDR3 sequence: CASSLDRPSYEQYF. The CDR3 DNA follows: TGTGCCAGCAGCTTGGACAGGCCTTCCTACGAGCAGTACTTC. V is TRBV7-8 and J is TRBJ2-7; 7 bases map to TRBD1. This CDR3 comprises 14 residues. Germline V gene sequence: CDR1 SGHVS, CDR2 FQNEAQ. After removal of 3 bases from V and 1 base from J, the junction contained 3 bases not matched to a gene.

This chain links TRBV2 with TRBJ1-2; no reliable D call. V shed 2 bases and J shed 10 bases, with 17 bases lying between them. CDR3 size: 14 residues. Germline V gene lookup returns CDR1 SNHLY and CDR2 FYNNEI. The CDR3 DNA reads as TGTGCCAGCAGTGAATGGGCTTATGAGGGCCACTACACCTTC. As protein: CASSEWAYEGHYTF.

CDR3 loop: CASSEAGGAGKTQYF. In DNA form, the CDR3 reads TGTGCCAGCAGTGAGGCGGGGGGGGCCGGAAAGACCCAGTACTTC. This chain uses TRBV2 with TRBJ2-5, with TRBD2 matching 9 bases. The CDR3 is 15 residues long. V trimming: 3 bases; J trimming: 6 bases; junction bases outside the gene matches: 8. In germline, CDR1 is SNHLY, CDR2 FYNNEI.

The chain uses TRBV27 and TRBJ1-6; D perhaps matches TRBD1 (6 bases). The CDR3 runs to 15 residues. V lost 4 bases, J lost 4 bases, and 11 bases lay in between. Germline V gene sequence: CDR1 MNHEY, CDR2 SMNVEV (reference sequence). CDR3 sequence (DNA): TGTGCCAGCAGTTGGATAGGGGGGTATAATTCACCCCTCCACTTT. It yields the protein CASSWIGGYNSPLHF.

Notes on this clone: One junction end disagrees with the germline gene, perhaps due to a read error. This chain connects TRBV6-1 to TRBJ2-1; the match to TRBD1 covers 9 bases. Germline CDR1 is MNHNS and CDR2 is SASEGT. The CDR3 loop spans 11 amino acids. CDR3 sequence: CASSTGTGCLF. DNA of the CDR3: TGTGCCAGCAGTACCGGGACAGGGTGTCTCTTC.

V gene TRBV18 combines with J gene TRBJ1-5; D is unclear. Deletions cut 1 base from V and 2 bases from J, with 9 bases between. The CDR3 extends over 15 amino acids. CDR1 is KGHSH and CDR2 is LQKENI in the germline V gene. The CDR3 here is CASSPRGRGNQPQHF. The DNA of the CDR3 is TGTGCCAGCTCACCACGCGGTAGGGGCAATCAGCCCCAGCATTTT.

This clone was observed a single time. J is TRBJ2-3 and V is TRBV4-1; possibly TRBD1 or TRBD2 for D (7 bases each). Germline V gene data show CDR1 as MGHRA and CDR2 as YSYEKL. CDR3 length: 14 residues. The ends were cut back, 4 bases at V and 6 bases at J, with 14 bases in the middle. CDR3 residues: CASSRDREGDTQYF. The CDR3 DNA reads TGCGCCAGCAGCCGTGACAGGGAGGGGGATACGCAGTATTTT.

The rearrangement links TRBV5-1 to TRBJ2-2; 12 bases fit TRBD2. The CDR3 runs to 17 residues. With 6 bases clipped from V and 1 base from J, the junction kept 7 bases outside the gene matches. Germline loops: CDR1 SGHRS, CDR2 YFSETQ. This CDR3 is CASNSQGLAGNTGELFF. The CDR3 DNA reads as TGCGCCAGCAACAGCCAGGGACTAGCGGGGAACACCGGGGAGCTGTTTTTT.

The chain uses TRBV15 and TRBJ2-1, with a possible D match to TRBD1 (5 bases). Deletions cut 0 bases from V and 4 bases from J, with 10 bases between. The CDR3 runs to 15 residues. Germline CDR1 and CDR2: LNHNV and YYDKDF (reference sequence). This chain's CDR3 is CATSRDLSGYNEQFF. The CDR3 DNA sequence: TGTGCCACCAGCAGAGATCTGTCAGGGTACAATGAGCAGTTCTTC.

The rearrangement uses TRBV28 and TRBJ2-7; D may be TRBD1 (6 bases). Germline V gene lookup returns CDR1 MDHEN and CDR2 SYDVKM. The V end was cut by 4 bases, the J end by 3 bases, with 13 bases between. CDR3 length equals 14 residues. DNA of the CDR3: TGTGCCAGCAGTTCTGGGGCAGGGGTCTACGAGCAGTACTTC. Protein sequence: CASSSGAGVYEQYF.

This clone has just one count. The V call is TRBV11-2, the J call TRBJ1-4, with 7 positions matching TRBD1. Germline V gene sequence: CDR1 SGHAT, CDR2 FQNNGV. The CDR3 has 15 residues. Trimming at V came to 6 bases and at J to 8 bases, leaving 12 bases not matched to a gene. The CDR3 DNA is TGTGCCAGCAGTTCCAGCAGGGGGGCTAGGGAAAAACTGTTTTTT. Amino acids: CASSSSRGAREKLFF. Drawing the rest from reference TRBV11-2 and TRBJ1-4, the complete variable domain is EAGVAQSPRYKIIEKRQSVAFWCNPISGHATLYWYQQILGQGPKLLIQFQNNGVVDDSQLPKDRFSAERLKGVDSTLKIQPAKLEDSAVYLCASSSSRGAREKLFFGSGTQLSVL.

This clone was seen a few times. The CDR3 region is CASSYRGETQYF. The DNA of the CDR3 is TGTGCCAGCAGTTACAGGGGAGAGACCCAGTACTTC. The chain recombines TRBV27 with TRBJ2-5, with 7 positions matching TRBD1. The V gene's germline CDR1 is MNHEY and CDR2 SMNVEV (reference sequence). Losses at the gene ends were 4 bases for V and 4 bases for J; bases not matched to a gene: 0. This CDR3 has 12 residues.

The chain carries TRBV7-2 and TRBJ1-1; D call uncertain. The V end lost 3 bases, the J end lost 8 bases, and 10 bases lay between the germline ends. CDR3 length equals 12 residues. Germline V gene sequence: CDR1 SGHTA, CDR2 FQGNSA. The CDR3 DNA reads TGTGCCAGCAGCTTGGGAAATTGGGAAGCTTTCTTT. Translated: CASSLGNWEAFF.

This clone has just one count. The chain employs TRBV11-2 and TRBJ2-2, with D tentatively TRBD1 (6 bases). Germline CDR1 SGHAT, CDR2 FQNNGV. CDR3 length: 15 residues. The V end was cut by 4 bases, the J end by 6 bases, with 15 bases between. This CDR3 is CASSSAGVGSGELFF. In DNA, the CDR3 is TGTGCCAGCAGCTCCGCAGGGGTTGGCTCCGGGGAGCTGTTTTTT.

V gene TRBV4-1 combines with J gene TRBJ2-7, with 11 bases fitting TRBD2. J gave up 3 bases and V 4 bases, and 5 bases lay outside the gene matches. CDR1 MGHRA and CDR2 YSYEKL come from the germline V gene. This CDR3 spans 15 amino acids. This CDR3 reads CASSPPSGGNYEQYF. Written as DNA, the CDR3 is TGCGCCAGCAGCCCACCTAGCGGGGGGAACTACGAGCAGTACTTC.

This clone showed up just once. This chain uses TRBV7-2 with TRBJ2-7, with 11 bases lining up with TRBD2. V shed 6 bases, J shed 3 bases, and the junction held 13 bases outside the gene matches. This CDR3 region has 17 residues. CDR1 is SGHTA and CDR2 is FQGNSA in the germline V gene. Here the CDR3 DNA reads TGTGCCAGCAGAACCCTCGGGACTAGCGGCGCCCTCTACGAGCAGTACTTC. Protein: CASRTLGTSGALYEQYF.

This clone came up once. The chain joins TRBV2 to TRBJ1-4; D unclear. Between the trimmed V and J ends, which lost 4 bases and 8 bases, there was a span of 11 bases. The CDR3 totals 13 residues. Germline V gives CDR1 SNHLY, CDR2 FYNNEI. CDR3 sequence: CASSALTGEKLFF. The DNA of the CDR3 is TGTGCCAGCAGTGCCCTGACCGGGGAAAAACTGTTTTTT. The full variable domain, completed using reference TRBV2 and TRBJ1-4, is EPEVTQTPSHQVTQMGQEVILRCVPISNHLYFYWYRQILGQKVEFLVSFYNNEISEKSEIFDDQFSVERPDGSNFTLKIRSTKLEDSAMYFCASSALTGEKLFFGSGTQLSVL.

CDR3 coding DNA: TGTGCCAGCACTTACGGGGGATCTAATGAAAAACTGTTTTTT. Protein product: CASTYGGSNEKLFF. The chain has TRBV7-9 and TRBJ1-4; tentatively, D is TRBD1 (5 bases). The CDR3 is made up of 14 amino acids. Germline assignment: CDR1 SEHNR and CDR2 FQNEAQ (reference sequence). The germline V and J ends were trimmed by 7 bases and 3 bases, with 12 bases remaining between them. The variable domain in full, with the rest retrieved from reference TRBV7-9 and TRBJ1-4, is DTGVSQNPRHKITKRGQNVTFRCDPISEHNRLYWYRQTLGQGPEFLTYFQNEAQLEKSRLLSDRFSAERPKGSFSTLEIQRTEQGDSAMYLCASTYGGSNEKLFFGSGTQLSVL.